These 14 T cell receptor beta chains came from one sample sequenced in a study of T cell responses to AZD1222 COVID-19 vaccine. Clones were sequenced by immunoSEQ multiplex PCR, and TCRdb holds only the in-frame ones, with some missing. The sample includes about 100,000 clones, 85% to 90% of them seen just once. The specimen comprised peripheral blood, sampled on day 0 of AZD1222 vaccination. The receptors here all came from an adult in good health.

The chain employs TRBV6-6 and TRBJ1-2; D is possibly TRBD1 (6 bases). V shed 5 bases and J shed 4 bases, with 23 bases lying between them. Germline CDR1 reads MNHNY; CDR2 reads SVGAGI (reference sequence). The CDR3 contains 17 residues. In DNA, the CDR3 is TGTGCCAGCAGTCCTAAGGGTTTCAGGGGAGAGAGCTATGGCTACACCTTC. Its translation: CASSPKGFRGESYGYTF.

The chain couples TRBV7-9 to TRBJ1-1, with D hard to call. The CDR3 is 13 amino acids. V gave up 2 bases and J gave up 8 bases, with 12 bases separating them. The germline V gene encodes CDR1 SEHNR and CDR2 FQNEAQ (reference sequence). The CDR3 DNA follows: TGTGCCAGCAGCTTAATGCTGGGAGACGAAGCTTTCTTT. Translating it yields CASSLMLGDEAFF.

This chain uses TRBV3-1 (or the pseudogene TRBV3-2) with TRBJ2-3; no clear D. From germline, CDR1 is LGHDT and CDR2 YNNKEL (reference sequence). V gave up 1 base and J gave up 5 bases, with 13 bases separating them. The CDR3 length is 15 residues. The CDR3 protein is CASSQGSAPGDTQYF. CDR3 nucleotides: TGTGCCAGCAGCCAAGGCAGCGCCCCGGGAGATACGCAGTATTTT.

CDR3 in DNA: TGTGCCAGCAGCCAAGTAGGGAACTCTGAACTTGGCTACACCTTC. It yields the protein CASSQVGNSELGYTF. The V call is TRBV3-1 (or the pseudogene TRBV3-2), the J call TRBJ1-2; the D is unclear. Germline values: CDR1 LGHDT, CDR2 YNNKEL (reference sequence). The CDR3 loop spans 15 amino acids. V dropped 1 base and J dropped 7 bases, with 16 bases sitting between them.

The chain employs TRBV4-1 and TRBJ2-3; 10 nucleotides match TRBD1. Germline trimming cut 4 bases from V and 2 bases from J; bases unmatched to any gene: 6. Germline values: CDR1 MGHRA, CDR2 YSYEKL. The CDR3 contains 16 residues. The CDR3 DNA is TGCGCCAGCAGCCTGACAGGGGGCGTAGTCACAGATACGCAGTATTTT. It yields the protein CASSLTGGVVTDTQYF.

The rearrangement joins TRBV27 to TRBJ2-7; D is possibly TRBD1 or TRBD2 (6 bases each). CDR3 length: 15 amino acids. Germline V lookup: CDR1 MNHEY, CDR2 SMNVEV (reference sequence). The ends were cut back, 6 bases at V and 0 bases at J, with 15 bases in the middle. The chain's CDR3 is CASSPRGLSSYEQYF. CDR3 DNA sequence: TGTGCCAGCAGCCCCAGGGGACTGAGCTCCTACGAGCAGTACTTC.

This clone has just a few counts. The J gene is TRBJ1-4, the V gene TRBV19, with D uncertain. CDR3 length: 11 amino acids. The germline CDR1 and CDR2 sequences are LNHDA and SQIVND (reference sequence). V lost 4 bases and J 9 bases, leaving 6 bases between the germline ends. The CDR3 bases are TGTGCCAGTAGTAGAGACAAAAAACTGTTTTTT. Protein: CASSRDKKLFF.

The chain uses TRBV6-4 and TRBJ2-3, with D unclear. CDR1 and CDR2 from the germline V gene are MRHNA and SNTAGT. Trimming shortened V by 2 bases and J by 1 base, and 4 bases separated the two germline ends. The length of the CDR3 is 13 residues. CDR3 nucleotide sequence: TGTGCCAGCAGTGACGCGGGCACAGATACGCAGTATTTT. Amino acid sequence: CASSDAGTDTQYF.

The chain couples TRBV30 to TRBJ1-2; 8 bases match TRBD1. V gave up 0 bases and J gave up 4 bases; unmatched junction bases: 1. Germline V lookup: CDR1 GTSNPN, CDR2 SVGIG (reference sequence). This CDR3 spans 13 amino acids. For the CDR3, the DNA is TGTGCCTGGAGTGTACAGGGGGGCTATGGCTACACCTTC. Translation gives CAWSVQGGYGYTF.

In its sample, this clone was seen once. The rearrangement links TRBV2 to TRBJ1-5; 8 bases map to TRBD1. Losses at the gene ends were 4 bases for V and 3 bases for J; bases not matched to a gene: 5. The CDR3 is 15 amino acids. CDR1 and CDR2 (germline): SNHLY, FYNNEI. CDR3 sequence: CASSVGQGTNQPQHF. The CDR3 bases are TGTGCCAGCAGTGTAGGACAGGGCACCAATCAGCCCCAGCATTTT.

The CDR3 region is CASSSMGQPQHF. CDR3 bases: TGTGCCAGCAGCTCAATGGGTCAGCCCCAGCATTTT. This chain uses TRBV7-9 with TRBJ1-5, with D uncertain. Between the trimmed V and J ends, which lost 4 bases and 6 bases, there was a span of 7 bases. This CDR3 has 12 residues. Germline CDR1 is SEHNR and CDR2 is FQNEAQ (reference sequence).

The gene calls are TRBV6-5 and TRBJ1-1; TRBD1 might be the D (5 bases). The CDR3 is made up of 13 amino acids. In germline, CDR1 is MNHEY, CDR2 SVGAGI. V was pared by 7 bases and J by 5 bases, with 14 bases between. The CDR3 here is CASTRDGGTEAFF. Here the CDR3 DNA reads TGTGCCAGCACGAGGGATGGGGGGACTGAAGCTTTCTTT.

The count of this clone is one. The CDR3 loop reads CASSRLAGVYEQYF. Here the CDR3 DNA reads TGTGCCAGTAGTAGACTAGCGGGAGTCTACGAGCAGTACTTC. The chain joins TRBV19 to TRBJ2-7; 12 bases are a match to TRBD2. V gave up 4 bases and J gave up 3 bases; unmatched junction bases: 1. CDR3 size: 14 residues. Looked up from germline, CDR1 is LNHDA and CDR2 is SQIVND (reference sequence).

The V and J genes are TRBV5-4 and TRBJ1-1; D possibly corresponds to TRBD1 (6 bases). V gave up 10 bases and J gave up 0 bases, with 16 bases separating them. From germline, CDR1 is SGHNT and CDR2 YYREEE (reference sequence). The CDR3 totals 14 residues. The CDR3 DNA follows: TGTGCCTGGCGGGACAACGCAATGAACACTGAAGCTTTCTTT. Its translation is CAWRDNAMNTEAFF.